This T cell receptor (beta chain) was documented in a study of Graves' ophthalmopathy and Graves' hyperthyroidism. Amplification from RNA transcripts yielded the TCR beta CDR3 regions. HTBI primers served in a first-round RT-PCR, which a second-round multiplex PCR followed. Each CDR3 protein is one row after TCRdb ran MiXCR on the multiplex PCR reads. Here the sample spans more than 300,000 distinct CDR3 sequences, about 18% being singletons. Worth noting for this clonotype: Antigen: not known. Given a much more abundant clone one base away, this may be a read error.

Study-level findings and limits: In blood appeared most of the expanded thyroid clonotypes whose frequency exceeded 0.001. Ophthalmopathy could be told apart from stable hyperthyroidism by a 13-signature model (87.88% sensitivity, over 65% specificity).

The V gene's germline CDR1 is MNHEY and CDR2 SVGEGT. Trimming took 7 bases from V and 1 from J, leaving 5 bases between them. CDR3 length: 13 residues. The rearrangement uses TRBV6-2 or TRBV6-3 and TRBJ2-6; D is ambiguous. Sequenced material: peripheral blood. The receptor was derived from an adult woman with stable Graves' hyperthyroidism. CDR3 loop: CASTRSGANVLTF. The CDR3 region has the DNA TGTGCCAGCACGAGATCTGGGGCCAACGTCCTGACTTTC.